The 22 T cell receptor beta chains given below trace back to one sample, sequenced in a study of cytomegalovirus exposure and HLA in healthy donors. With 60 Vbeta and 13 Jbeta primers, the PCR was carried out. The method was immunoSEQ multiplex PCR; TCRdb's version includes in-frame clones alone and lacks a portion of them. Among more than 85,000 clones listed, over 65% were seen once. Material for sequencing was PBMCs. The source of these receptors is a man between 40 and 49 years old in good health and CMV-seropositive.

V and J are TRBV4-1 and TRBJ2-7, with TRBD2 identical over 12 bases. The CDR3 is 15 residues long. V lost 3 bases and J lost 3; bases outside the gene matches: 3. CDR1 is MGHRA, CDR2 YSYEKL, per germline. CDR3 DNA: TGCGCCAGCAGCCACCGACTAGCGGGAGACTACGAGCAGTACTTC. Translation: CASSHRLAGDYEQYF.

The chain links TRBV10-2 to TRBJ2-7; D perhaps matches TRBD1 (6 bases). CDR1 and CDR2 from the germline V gene are WSHSY and SAAADI. The ends were cut back, 8 bases at V and 3 bases at J, with 14 bases in the middle. The CDR3 sequence is 13 residues long. The CDR3 nucleotides read TGCGCCAGCGGACCGACAGGCAACTACGAGCAGTACTTC. Translation: CASGPTGNYEQYF.

V and J are TRBV18 and TRBJ2-7, with a weak D call TRBD1 (5 bases). The CDR3 loop spans 13 amino acids. V lost 2 bases, J lost 6 bases, and 11 bases lay in between. From germline, CDR1 is KGHSH and CDR2 LQKENI. Here the CDR3 reads CASSPKARGEQYF. Written as DNA, the CDR3 is TGTGCCAGCTCACCAAAGGCTAGGGGCGAGCAGTACTTC.

The chain combines TRBV2 with TRBJ1-1; 11 bases are a match to TRBD1. Germline V CDR1 and CDR2: SNHLY, FYNNEI. This CDR3 spans 15 amino acids. CDR3 coding DNA: TGTGCTAAGCAGTGGGACAGGGGGAACCCGACTGAAGCTTTCTTT. Translating it yields CAKQWDRGNPTEAFF.

The chain has TRBV28 and TRBJ2-1; D might be TRBD2 (5 bases). This CDR3 comprises 20 residues. The V gene lost 6 bases and the J gene lost 0 bases, with 27 bases spanning the gap. Germline V gene data show CDR1 as MDHEN and CDR2 as SYDVKM. CDR3 in amino acids: CASSAPPFGRSGISYNEQFF. The CDR3 bases are TGTGCCAGCAGCGCCCCTCCCTTTGGCAGGAGCGGCATCTCCTACAATGAGCAGTTCTTC. The variable domain in full, with the rest retrieved from reference TRBV28 and TRBJ2-1, is DVKVTQSSRYLVKRTGEKVFLECVQDMDHENMFWYRQDPGLGLRLIYFSYDVKMKEKGDIPEGYSVSREKKERFSLILESASTNQTSMYLCASSAPPFGRSGISYNEQFFGPGTRLTVL.

The V gene is TRBV6-5, the J gene TRBJ2-3, with 9 bases that match TRBD2. V lost 6 bases, J lost 0 bases, and 4 bases stayed unmatched. The CDR3 spans 15 residues. Germline V gene lookup returns CDR1 MNHEY and CDR2 SVGAGI. The CDR3: CASRAAGGSTDTQYF. CDR3 nucleotides: TGTGCCAGCAGAGCAGCGGGGGGTAGCACAGATACGCAGTATTTT.

As concerns this clone: One junction end does not reproduce the germline sequence, and a read error may be involved. V is TRBV11-3 and J is TRBJ2-4; 7 nucleotides match TRBD2. The CDR3 spans 14 residues. The germline V gene has CDR1 SGHNT and CDR2 YENEEA. The CDR3 bases are TGTGCCAGCAGCCCCGGGACTACGAAAAACAGTCAGTACTTC. This gives the protein CASSPGTTKNSQYF.

This sequence joins TRBV11-2 and TRBJ2-3; 7 positions match TRBD1. Trimming at V came to 10 bases and at J to 2 bases, leaving 6 bases not matched to a gene. Per the germline V gene, CDR1 is SGHAT and CDR2 is FQNNGV. This CDR3 has 13 residues. The chain's CDR3 is CATGTAYTDTQYF. The CDR3, as DNA: TGTGCCACAGGGACAGCTTACACAGATACGCAGTATTTT.

The chain uses TRBV13 and TRBJ2-3, with 14 bases that match TRBD2. The ends lost 5 bases at V and 2 bases at J; junction bases unmatched: 9. Germline loops: CDR1 PRHDT, CDR2 FYEKMQ (reference sequence). This CDR3 is built from 18 residues. Written as DNA, the CDR3 is TGTGCCAGCAGCCCCCGACTAGCGGGGGGGCCCGACACAGATACGCAGTATTTT. It yields the protein CASSPRLAGGPDTDTQYF.

J is TRBJ1-1 and V is TRBV15; 7 nucleotides agree with TRBD1. Germline CDR1 is LNHNV and CDR2 is YYDKDF (reference sequence). The ends lost 4 bases at V and 4 bases at J; junction bases unmatched: 9. The CDR3 length is 15 residues. The CDR3 here is CATSTPDRMGTEAFF. The CDR3 DNA reads TGTGCCACCAGCACCCCGGACAGGATGGGCACTGAAGCTTTCTTT.

The chain is built from TRBV21-1 and TRBJ1-3; the table's D call, TRBD1, was not checked against the DNA. TRBV21-1 is a known pseudogene. The CDR3 is 15 residues long. CDR3 region: CASSTYRSSGNTIYF. Written as DNA, the CDR3 is TGTGCCAGCAGCACCTACAGATCCTCTGGAAACACCATATATTTT.

The gene calls are TRBV21-1 and TRBJ2-2; the D call in the table, TRBD2, was not verified against the DNA. TRBV21-1 is listed as a pseudogene. This CDR3 spans 19 amino acids. The CDR3 sequence: CASAEAGGISLTNTGELFF. In DNA, the CDR3 is TGTGCCAGCGCTGAGGCGGGGGGGATTTCATTAACGAACACCGGGGAGCTGTTTTTT.

This chain connects TRBV30 to TRBJ2-2, with 9 positions matching TRBD2. V was pared by 3 bases and J by 6 bases, with 5 bases of the junction left unmatched. Germline V gene sequence: CDR1 GTSNPN, CDR2 SVGIG (reference sequence). This CDR3 region has 14 residues. CDR3 DNA sequence: TGTGCCTGGAGGGAGCGGGGGGCCTCCGGGGAGCTGTTTTTT. Its translation is CAWRERGASGELFF.

The chain's CDR3 is CASSVVGDRGPGNTIYF. The CDR3 region has the DNA TGTGCCAGCAGCGTAGTAGGGGACAGGGGGCCTGGAAACACCATATATTTT. The V gene is TRBV9, the J gene TRBJ1-3; TRBD1 agrees at 12 bases. Germline assignment: CDR1 SGDLS and CDR2 YYNGEE. This CDR3 region has 17 residues. The junction had 3 bases not matched to a gene; V was cut back by 0 bases and J by 2 bases.

The J gene is TRBJ2-2, the V gene TRBV19, with TRBD2 identical over 9 bases. The CDR3 is made up of 16 amino acids. After removal of 4 bases from V and 3 bases from J, the junction contained 6 bases not matched to a gene. In germline, CDR1 is LNHDA, CDR2 SQIVND (reference sequence). The CDR3 protein is CASSTGGGAYTGELFF. For the CDR3, the DNA is TGTGCCAGTAGTACCGGCGGGGGGGCGTACACCGGGGAGCTGTTTTTT.

V gene TRBV6-5 combines with J gene TRBJ2-1; TRBD2 might be the D (7 bases). Germline values: CDR1 MNHEY, CDR2 SVGAGI. This CDR3 has 14 residues. V was clipped by 6 bases and J by 12 bases, with 21 bases between them. CDR3 sequence: CASREGGGGLGQFF. CDR3 in DNA: TGTGCCAGCAGGGAAGGGGGGGGCGGATTAGGGCAGTTCTTC.

The rearrangement joins TRBV7-2 to TRBJ2-1, with 7 bases fitting TRBD2. This CDR3 is built from 15 residues. J gave up 7 bases and V 5 bases, and 11 bases lay outside the gene matches. CDR1 is SGHTA and CDR2 is FQGNSA in the germline V gene. CDR3 region: CASSLRSSGANEQFF. CDR3 DNA: TGTGCCAGCAGCCTCCGGTCGAGCGGGGCTAATGAGCAGTTCTTC. Complete variable domain (other parts from reference TRBV7-2 and TRBJ2-1): GAGVSQSPSNKVTEKGKDVELRCDPISGHTALYWYRQSLGQGLEFLIYFQGNSAPDKSGLPSDRFSAERTGGSVSTLTIQRTQQEDSAVYLCASSLRSSGANEQFFGPGTRLTVL.

The rearrangement joins TRBV6-1 to TRBJ2-7; D perhaps matches TRBD2 (6 bases). Germline CDR1 is MNHNS and CDR2 is SASEGT. This CDR3 region has 16 residues. V was trimmed by 4 bases and J by 2 bases, leaving 18 bases between them. The CDR3 loop is CASSGGSGLLPYEQYF. The CDR3 DNA reads TGTGCCAGCAGTGGGGGGAGCGGGCTCCTGCCCTACGAGCAGTACTTC.

This chain joins TRBV4-1 and TRBJ1-5; D is uncertain. V lost 1 base and J 5 bases, leaving 12 bases between the germline ends. CDR3 length: 15 amino acids. CDR1 MGHRA and CDR2 YSYEKL come from the germline V gene. The DNA for the CDR3 is TGCGCCAGCAGCCAAGGCGTATCGGAGGATCAGCCCCAGCATTTT. Encoded protein: CASSQGVSEDQPQHF.

The rearrangement links TRBV9 to TRBJ2-6; D is unresolved. The CDR3 is made up of 16 amino acids. Per the germline V gene, CDR1 is SGDLS and CDR2 is YYNGEE. V was clipped by 0 bases and J by 1 base, with 8 bases between them. CDR3 amino acids: CASSVGRWSGANVLTF. Here the CDR3 DNA reads TGTGCCAGCAGCGTAGGTCGGTGGTCTGGGGCCAACGTCCTGACTTTC. Filled out from reference TRBV9 and TRBJ2-6, the complete variable domain reads DSGVTQTPKHLITATGQRVTLRCSPRSGDLSVYWYQQSLDQGLQFLIQYYNGEERAKGNILERFSAQQFPDLHSELNLSSLELGDSALYFCASSVGRWSGANVLTFGAGSRLTVL.

The table lists this clone with a few counts. The V gene is TRBV9, the J gene TRBJ2-5; 9 positions agree with TRBD1. The ends lost 3 bases at V and 4 bases at J; junction bases unmatched: 4. Germline V gene sequence: CDR1 SGDLS, CDR2 YYNGEE. The CDR3 contains 14 residues. The CDR3 sequence is CASSGTGVGETQYF. The CDR3 DNA reads TGTGCCAGCAGCGGGACAGGGGTGGGAGAGACCCAGTACTTC.

J is TRBJ2-7 and V is TRBV28, with 8 bases aligning to TRBD1. CDR1 MDHEN and CDR2 SYDVKM come from the germline V gene. J gave up 6 bases and V 7 bases, and 11 bases lay outside the gene matches. The CDR3 runs 14 residues. The CDR3 sequence is CASTIRGRTFEQYF. CDR3 nucleotides: TGTGCCAGCACCATCAGGGGGCGCACGTTCGAGCAGTACTTC.